A single sample gave rise to the 5 T cell receptor beta chains below, sequenced in a study of T cell responses to AZD1222 COVID-19 vaccine. Here immunoSEQ multiplex PCR was the method, and the copy in TCRdb shows in-frame clones only, minus some. The sample lists about 94,000 clones; about 88% were seen once. This specimen consisted of peripheral blood, obtained on day 0 of AZD1222 vaccination. All receptors derive from an adult in good health.

The chain employs TRBV6-5 and TRBJ2-3; D gene unclear. From germline, CDR1 is MNHEY and CDR2 SVGAGI. The length of the CDR3 is 13 residues. The ends were cut back, 0 bases at V and 5 bases at J, with 6 bases in the middle. The CDR3 spells CASSYSGVDTQYF. The CDR3 DNA is TGTGCCAGCAGTTACTCGGGCGTAGATACGCAGTATTTT.

The chain couples TRBV25-1 to TRBJ2-7; TRBD1 matches 8 bases. V lost 2 bases and J lost 4; bases outside the gene matches: 4. Germline CDR1 MGHDK, CDR2 SYGVNS. This CDR3 spans 14 amino acids. CDR3 loop: CASSEGTGGYEQYF. The CDR3 DNA sequence: TGTGCCAGCAGTGAAGGAACAGGGGGGTACGAGCAGTACTTC.

The chain uses TRBV9 and TRBJ1-4, with 9 positions matching TRBD1. Germline CDR1 SGDLS, CDR2 YYNGEE. Trimming cost V 0 bases and J 8 bases; bases outside gene matches: 5. The CDR3 length is 15 residues. CDR3 in DNA: TGTGCCAGCAGCGTAGAAGGGACAGGGCCCGAAAAACTGTTTTTT. This translates into CASSVEGTGPEKLFF.

The chain has TRBV15 and TRBJ2-5, with D possibly TRBD1 on 5 matching bases. Germline V gene sequence: CDR1 LNHNV, CDR2 YYDKDF (reference sequence). V dropped 1 base and J dropped 4 bases, with 10 bases sitting between them. CDR3 length: 14 residues. DNA for the CDR3: TGTGCCACCAGCAGAGTCCCAGGGATAGAGACCCAGTACTTC. It encodes CATSRVPGIETQYF.

The table lists this clone with a few counts. The gene calls are TRBV1 and TRBJ1-1. TRBV1 is labeled a pseudogene. CDR3 length equals 15 residues. The CDR3 DNA follows: TGCACCAGCAGCCAAGTAGCCGGGAGGAACACTGAAGCTTTCTTT. This gives the protein CTSSQVAGRNTEAFF.